This TCR beta chain derives from a study of T cell repertoires in cytomegalovirus infection. Overall study context: Public TCR beta signature analysis indicated the presence of both CMV infection and matching HLA type.

One entry per CDR3 protein, called by TCRdb with MiXCR from the reads. Among over 300,000 distinct CDR3 sequences listed, 17% were seen once. Losses at the gene ends were 6 bases for V and 2 bases for J; bases not matched to a gene: 15. The CDR3 runs 18 residues. The J gene is TRBJ2-3, the V gene TRBV12-3 or TRBV12-4; 9 bases are shared with TRBD2. The clonotype was recovered from a human donor in good health (CMV status not recorded). Some clones in this sample may be carry-over from other donors' samples. The sequenced sample was PBMCs. The CDR3 DNA is TGTGCCAGCAGCTTAACTACTAGCGGGTATACCCCCACAGATACGCAGTATTTT. Protein product: CASSLTTSGYTPTDTQYF.